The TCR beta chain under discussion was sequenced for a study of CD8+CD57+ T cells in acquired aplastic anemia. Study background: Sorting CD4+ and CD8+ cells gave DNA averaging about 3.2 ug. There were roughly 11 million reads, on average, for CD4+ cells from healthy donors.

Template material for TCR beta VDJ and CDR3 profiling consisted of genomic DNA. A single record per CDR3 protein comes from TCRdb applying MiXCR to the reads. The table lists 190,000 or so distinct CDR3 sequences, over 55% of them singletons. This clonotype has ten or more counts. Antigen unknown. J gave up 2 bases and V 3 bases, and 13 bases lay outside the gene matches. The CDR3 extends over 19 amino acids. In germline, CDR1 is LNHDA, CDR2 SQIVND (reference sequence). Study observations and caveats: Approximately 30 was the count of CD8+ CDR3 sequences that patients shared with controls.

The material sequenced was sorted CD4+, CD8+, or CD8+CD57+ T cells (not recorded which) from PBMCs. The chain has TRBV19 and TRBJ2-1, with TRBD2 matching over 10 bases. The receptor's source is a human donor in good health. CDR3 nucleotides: TGTGCCAGTAGTATTGGAGGAGCGGGAGGGCCGCCACCCTACAATGAGCAGTTCTTC. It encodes CASSIGGAGGPPPYNEQFF.